This T cell receptor (beta chain) comes out of a study of T cell responses to AZD1222 COVID-19 vaccine. Study outcomes and limitations: The CD4 TCRs associated with vaccination extended across spike and predominated at 160-218 and 743-854. Researchers took repertoire samples only after the peak T cell response had come. Donors were largely white British and mainly female; clonal diversity was possibly underestimated.

Sequenced by immunoSEQ multiplex PCR; TCRdb stores in-frame clones only, minus some. The data show 150,000 to 200,000 clones, with about 92% seen just once and about 6% held by the top ten. Second doses were pooled across both intervals (about 4 or about 12 weeks). Comment on this clone: What it binds is unknown.

Specimen: peripheral blood, collected 28 days after the second AZD1222 dose. The sequence was collected from an adult who received the AZD1222 COVID-19 vaccine.

For the CDR3, the DNA is TGCAGCGCGCCCGGGACTAGCGGGAGACACAATGAGCAGTTCTTC. It encodes CSAPGTSGRHNEQFF. The chain has TRBV29-1 and TRBJ2-1, with 14 bases identical to TRBD2. V was clipped by 7 bases and J by 5 bases; unmatched bases: 7. This CDR3 region has 15 residues. Germline assignment: CDR1 SQVTM and CDR2 ANQGSEA.